This T cell receptor beta chain stems from a study of cytomegalovirus exposure and HLA in healthy donors. In regard to this clone: Its antigen remains unknown.

The V gene lost 3 bases and the J gene lost 2 bases, with 7 bases spanning the gap. This CDR3 has 13 residues. Germline V CDR1 and CDR2: MNHNS, SASEGT. This PCR relied on a set of 60 Vbeta primers and 13 Jbeta primers. Method: immunoSEQ multiplex PCR; TCRdb's copy keeps in-frame clones and lacks some. Here the sample spans 150,000 to 200,000 clones, around 74% being singletons. Study results and limitations: What a later analysis showed was that several of the most significant clusters appeared linked to common viral pathogens.

The sequenced sample was PBMCs. This receptor was identified in a woman aged 25 to 39 in good health and CMV-seronegative. V and J are TRBV6-1 and TRBJ1-2, with D possibly matching TRBD1 (5 bases). The CDR3 region has the DNA TGTGCCAGCAGTGACGGGGGGAACTATGGCTACACCTTC. Translated: CASSDGGNYGYTF.